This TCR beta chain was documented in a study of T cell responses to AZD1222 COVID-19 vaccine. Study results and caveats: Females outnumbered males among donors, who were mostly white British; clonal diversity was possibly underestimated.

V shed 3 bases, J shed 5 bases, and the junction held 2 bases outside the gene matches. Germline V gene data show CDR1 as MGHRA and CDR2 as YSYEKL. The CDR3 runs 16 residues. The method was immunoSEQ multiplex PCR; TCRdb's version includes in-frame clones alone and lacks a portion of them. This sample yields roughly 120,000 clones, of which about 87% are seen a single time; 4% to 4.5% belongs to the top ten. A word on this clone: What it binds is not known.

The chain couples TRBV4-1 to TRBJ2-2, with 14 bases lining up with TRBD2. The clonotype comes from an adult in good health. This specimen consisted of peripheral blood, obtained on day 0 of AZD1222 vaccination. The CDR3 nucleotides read TGCGCCAGCAGCCAGACTAGCGGGGGGGCGACCGGGGAGCTGTTTTTT. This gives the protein CASSQTSGGATGELFF.